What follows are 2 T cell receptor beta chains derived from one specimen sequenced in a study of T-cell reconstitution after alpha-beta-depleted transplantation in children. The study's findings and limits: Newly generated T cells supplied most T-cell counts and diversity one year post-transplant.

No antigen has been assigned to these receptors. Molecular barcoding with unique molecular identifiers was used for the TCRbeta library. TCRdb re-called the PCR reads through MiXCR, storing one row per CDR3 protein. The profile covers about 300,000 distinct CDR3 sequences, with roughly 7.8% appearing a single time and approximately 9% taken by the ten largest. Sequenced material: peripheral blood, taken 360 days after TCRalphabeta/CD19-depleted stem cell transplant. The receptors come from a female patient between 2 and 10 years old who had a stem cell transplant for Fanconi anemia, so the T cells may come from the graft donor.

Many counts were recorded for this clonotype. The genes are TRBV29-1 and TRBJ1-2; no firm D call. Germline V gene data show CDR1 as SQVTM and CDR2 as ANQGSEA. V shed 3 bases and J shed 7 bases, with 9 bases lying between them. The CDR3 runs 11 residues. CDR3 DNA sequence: TGCAGCGTTGAGAGAGGAGTTGGCTACACCTTC. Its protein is CSVERGVGYTF. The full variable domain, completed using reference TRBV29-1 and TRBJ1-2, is SAVISQKPSRDICQRGTSLTIQCQVDSQVTMMFWYRQQPGQSLTLIATANQGSEATYESGFVIDKFPISRPNLTFSTLTVSNMSPEDSSIYLCSVERGVGYTFGSGTRLTVV.

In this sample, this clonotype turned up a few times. The CDR3 is CASSLRRGLAGKFSYEQYF. The CDR3 DNA reads TGTGCCAGCAGTTTACGTCGGGGACTAGCGGGGAAGTTTTCCTACGAGCAGTACTTC. The chain employs TRBV12-3 or TRBV12-4 and TRBJ2-7, with TRBD2 identical over 13 bases. The CDR3 spans 19 residues. With 2 bases clipped from V and 1 base from J, the junction kept 11 bases outside the gene matches.